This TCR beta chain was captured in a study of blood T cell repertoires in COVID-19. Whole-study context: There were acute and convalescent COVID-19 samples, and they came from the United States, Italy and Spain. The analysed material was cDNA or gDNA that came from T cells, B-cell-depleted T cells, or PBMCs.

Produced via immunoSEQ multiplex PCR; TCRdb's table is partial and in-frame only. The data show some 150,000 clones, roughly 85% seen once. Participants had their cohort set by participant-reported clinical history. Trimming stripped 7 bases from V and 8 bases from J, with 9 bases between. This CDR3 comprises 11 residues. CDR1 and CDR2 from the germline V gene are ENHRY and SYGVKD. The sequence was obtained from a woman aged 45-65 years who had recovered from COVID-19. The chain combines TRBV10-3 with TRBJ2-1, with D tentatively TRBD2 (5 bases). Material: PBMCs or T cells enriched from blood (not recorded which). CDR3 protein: CAITAGDEQFF. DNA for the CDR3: TGTGCCATCACCGCGGGCGATGAGCAGTTCTTC.